Shown below are 7 T cell receptor beta chains from a single sample sequenced in a study of T cells in Graves' hyperthyroidism and ophthalmopathy. TCR beta CDR3 region amplification was performed from RNA transcripts. TCR CDR3 regions were first amplified by RT-PCR with HTBI primers. TCRdb recomputed calls from the multiplex PCR reads with MiXCR, one row per CDR3 protein. This table has 450,000 to 650,000 distinct CDR3 sequences, approximately 17% appearing once. Sequenced: blood. The source is a woman aged 18-30 years with Graves' ophthalmopathy.

This chain uses TRBV5-1 with TRBJ1-1, with D perhaps matching TRBD1 (5 bases). CDR3 length: 16 amino acids. The germline V gene encodes CDR1 SGHRS and CDR2 YFSETQ. With 0 bases removed from V and 1 base from J, the gap between germline ends came to 13 bases. The CDR3: CASSLAGGLGNTEAFF. The CDR3 coding sequence is TGCGCCAGCAGCTTGGCCGGGGGTCTCGGGAACACTGAAGCTTTCTTT.

In this sample, this clonotype turned up many times. The chain couples TRBV5-1 to TRBJ1-1; D gene ambiguous. Trimming removed 1 base from V and 2 bases from J, with 15 bases in between. In germline, CDR1 is SGHRS, CDR2 YFSETQ. The CDR3 runs 16 residues. The CDR3 loop reads CASSLLFGDINTEAFF. CDR3 nucleotide sequence: TGCGCCAGCAGCTTGCTGTTCGGAGATATAAACACTGAAGCTTTCTTT. Filled out from reference TRBV5-1 and TRBJ1-1, the complete variable domain reads KAGVTQTPRYLIKTRGQQVTLSCSPISGHRSVSWYQQTPGQGLQFLFEYFSETQRNKGNFPGRFSGRQFSNSRSEMNVSTLELGDSALYLCASSLLFGDINTEAFFGQGTRLTVV.

The chain combines TRBV30 with TRBJ2-7; 12 bases agree with TRBD1. Germline V CDR1 and CDR2: GTSNPN, SVGIG (reference sequence). J lost 9 bases, V lost 0 bases, and 6 bases had no gene match. The CDR3 is 14 amino acids. CDR3 loop: CAWSVGTGGARQYF. The CDR3 bases are TGTGCCTGGAGTGTAGGGACAGGGGGCGCCCGGCAGTACTTC.

This clonotype was counted many times. The rearrangement joins TRBV13 to TRBJ2-1; 11 nucleotides match TRBD1. Unmatched junction bases numbered 2, after V lost 0 bases and J lost 4 bases. Looked up from germline, CDR1 is PRHDT and CDR2 is FYEKMQ (reference sequence). There are 16 residues in the CDR3. The CDR3 DNA is TGTGCCAGCAGCTTAGGGCGGGACAGGGGGTACAATGAGCAGTTCTTC. It yields the protein CASSLGRDRGYNEQFF.

This clonotype was recorded at least ten times. The DNA of the CDR3 is TGTGCCAGCGGATTCGTGGGGGGGACTACCCAAGAGACCCAGTACTTC. Translation gives CASGFVGGTTQETQYF. V usage is TRBV6-2 or TRBV6-3 and J usage is TRBJ2-5; 7 bases agree with TRBD2. The CDR3 runs to 16 residues. Germline V CDR1 and CDR2: MNHEY, SVGEGT. V gave up 8 bases and J gave up 1 base; unmatched junction bases: 13.

The V gene is TRBV2, the J gene TRBJ1-5, with no clear D. Germline CDR1 SNHLY, CDR2 FYNNEI. The CDR3 spans 16 residues. Trimming shortened V by 2 bases and J by 0 bases, and 11 bases separated the two germline ends. The CDR3 DNA reads as TGTGCCAGCAGTGAATTTCGCCAGGTTAGCAATCAGCCCCAGCATTTT. It translates to CASSEFRQVSNQPQHF.

This clonotype was recorded at least ten times. J is TRBJ2-1 and V is TRBV7-9; D is unclear. Germline V lookup: CDR1 SEHNR, CDR2 FQNEAQ (reference sequence). The V end lost 2 bases, the J end lost 6 bases, and 11 bases lay between the germline ends. This CDR3 region has 14 residues. CDR3 sequence reads: CASSLRLTGNEQFF. The CDR3 DNA reads as TGTGCCAGCAGCTTAAGATTGACTGGCAATGAGCAGTTCTTC.